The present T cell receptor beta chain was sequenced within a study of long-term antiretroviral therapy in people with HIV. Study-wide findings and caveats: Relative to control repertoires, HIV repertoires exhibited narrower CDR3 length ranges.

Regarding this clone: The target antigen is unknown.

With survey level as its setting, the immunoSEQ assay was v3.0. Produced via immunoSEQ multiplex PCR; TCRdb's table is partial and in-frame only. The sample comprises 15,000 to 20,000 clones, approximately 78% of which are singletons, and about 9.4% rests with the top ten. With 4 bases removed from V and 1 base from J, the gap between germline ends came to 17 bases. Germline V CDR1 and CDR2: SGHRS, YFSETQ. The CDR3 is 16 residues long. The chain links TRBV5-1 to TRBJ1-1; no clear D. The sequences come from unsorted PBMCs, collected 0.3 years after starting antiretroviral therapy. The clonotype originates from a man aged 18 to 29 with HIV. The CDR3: CASSPSRVGTNTEAFF. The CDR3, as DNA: TGCGCCAGCAGCCCCTCAAGGGTCGGCACGAACACTGAAGCTTTCTTT.